This T cell receptor beta chain is drawn from a study of Tregs in tolerant kidney transplant recipients (dated by TCRdb to the late 2010s). Context from the whole study: TCRbeta sequencing was used in the study to identify donor-specific regulatory T cells before combined kidney and bone marrow transplantation, and the identified cells were then tracked after transplant.

The study at large found these results: Biological reproducibility was not directly addressed, though technical replication error appeared minimal. Because the study included only a small number of patients, the results must be confirmed in larger populations and under other immunosuppression protocols. PCR primers changed over time for some patients, so nucleotide-level comparison across those patients' samples was not possible. Expanding Tregs with activated donor B cells appeared to identify the most biologically relevant and donor-specific TCRbeta repertoire. In tolerant patients, donor-specific Tregs expanded more than Tregs overall, which suggests antigen-driven rather than nonspecific expansion.

For TCRbeta CDR3 sequencing, genomic DNA from the sorted cells was extracted using the QIAGEN DNeasy Blood and Tissue Kit. Through immunoSEQ, high-throughput TCRbeta CDR3 sequencing was done commercially, including PCR amplification with internal controls and bias correction. The original pipeline was this. A unique productive TCRbeta sequence was defined by the CDR3 nucleotide sequence when primers matched, and otherwise by the CDR3 amino acid sequence together with the Vbeta and Jbeta genes. Sorting error was corrected by removing sequences shared between sorted populations at a frequency ratio of 2:1 or less, and the remaining shared sequences were assigned to the higher population. Sequences were defined as donor-reactive when expanded at least 5-fold in CFSE-low cells versus unstimulated cells and present at a frequency of at least 0.01% in CFSE-low cells. Repertoire divergence was quantified by Jensen-Shannon divergence using the top 100 TCRbeta sequences ranked by frequency. For samples with multiple sequencing runs, sorting error was corrected in each run separately before the runs were combined. TCRdb retrieved this table from immuneACCESS and kept in-frame rearrangements only. Not all clones are present; in checked studies, unresolved V genes account for under half, and no reason is known for the remainder. The V and J calls and the clone size are those of that table, but D and trimming were determined from the DNA. The table held for this sample gives 10,000 or so clones. In total, the top ten clones hold about 24% of the sample.

Related donors were used in the transplants with nonmyeloablative bone marrow transplantation, and mixed chimerism was transient in the human trials. Unstimulated Tregs (CD4+CD25+CD127-), CD4+ non-Tregs (CD4+CD25-), CD4 and CD8 cells were FACS-sorted from thawed PBMCs. A few combined kidney and bone marrow transplant recipients from the ITN036ST trial were included as patients, and samples were available only from these trial subjects. Healthy control blood was processed to PBMCs by Ficoll density gradient and cryopreserved, and patient PBMCs were collected before and after transplant. As concerns this clone: Its antigen is still unknown. The CDR3 goes on 3 residues after the read ends, and that part is filled in from the germline J gene.

V is clipped by 1 base and J by 4 bases, and the sequence between their germline boundaries is 11 bases long. The CDR3 goes from the cysteine to the phenylalanine over 13 residues. Shown are 30 bases from within the CDR3, in frame from base 1. According to the germline V gene (reference sequence), CDR1 reads DFQATT and CDR2 reads SNEGSKA. The material sequenced was CD8+ T cells from blood (PBMCs), taken 24 months after the transplant. The TCR sequence derives from a human patient who received a combined kidney and bone marrow transplant. Some T cells may be donor cells from the graft after a transplant. The receptor chain draws on TRBV20-1 and TRBJ2-7, with a tentative D gene TRBD2 over 5 matching bases. The CDR3 sequence is CSARVSGSYEQYF. Partial CDR3 DNA: TGCAGTGCTAGAGTATCGGGGTCATACGAG.